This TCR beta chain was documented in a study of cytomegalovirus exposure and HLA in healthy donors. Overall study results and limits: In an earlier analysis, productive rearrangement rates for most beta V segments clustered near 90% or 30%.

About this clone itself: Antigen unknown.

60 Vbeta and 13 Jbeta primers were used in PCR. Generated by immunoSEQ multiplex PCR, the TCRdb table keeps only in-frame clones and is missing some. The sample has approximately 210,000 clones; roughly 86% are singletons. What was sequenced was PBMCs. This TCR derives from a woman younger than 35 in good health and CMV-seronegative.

The CDR3 protein is CASSYPGVSPLHF. CDR3 DNA sequence: TGTGCCAGCAGCTACCCGGGGGTTTCACCCCTCCACTTT. The J gene is TRBJ1-6, the V gene TRBV4-2, with D possibly being TRBD1 (5 bases). The CDR3 spans 13 residues. The ends were cut back, 5 bases at V and 9 bases at J, with 11 bases in the middle. CDR1 is LGHNA and CDR2 is YNFKEQ in the germline V gene.